This TCR beta chain is from a study of response to subunit inactivated influenza vaccine. General observations from the study: Each seasonal influenza vaccination recruits few new T cells, the authors suggested.

Worth noting for this clonotype: What it binds is not known.

Looked up from germline, CDR1 is SQVTM and CDR2 is ANQGSEA. The CDR3 runs 11 residues. The V end lost 6 bases, the J end lost 10 bases, and 13 bases lay between the germline ends. TCRdb itself ran the RT-PCR reads through MiXCR, one entry per CDR3 protein. Seen here are 530,000 or so distinct CDR3 sequences, 13% to 15% observed once, and the top ten hold 8.5% to 14%. Sample: PBMCs from blood, taken about 12 days after vaccination. The sequence derives from a man in his fifties or sixties who received an inactivated influenza vaccine. The chain couples TRBV29-1 to TRBJ2-1, with D tentatively TRBD2 (6 bases). This CDR3 reads CSVAGSFEQFF. The CDR3 region has the DNA TGCAGCGTCGCGGGGTCCTTCGAGCAGTTCTTC.